This entry features one T cell receptor (beta chain) sequence. Libraries were prepared by immunoSEQ multiplex PCR; TCRdb keeps only in-frame clonotypes and omits some of them. The sample records roughly 25,000 clones, roughly 91% being singletons. The data originate from a study of control samples from healthy donors and cancer patients. The clonotype originates from a man aged 50 to 60 with lung cancer. Sequenced sample: PBMCs.

The CDR3 DNA reads TGTGCCAGCAGCCAAGGGGAAGTCGGCTATGGCTACACCTTC. Translated, it gives CASSQGEVGYGYTF. The rearrangement links TRBV3-1 (or the pseudogene TRBV3-2) to TRBJ1-2, with D unresolved. V gave up 1 base and J gave up 4 bases, with 10 bases separating them. The germline V gene encodes CDR1 LGHDT and CDR2 YNNKEL (reference sequence). This CDR3 is built from 14 residues.